These 26 T cell receptor beta chains share one sample of origin, sequenced in a study of T cell changes during pregnancy in multiple sclerosis. The data were produced by immunoSEQ multiplex PCR, yet TCRdb's version contains in-frame clones alone and is incomplete. This sample has 93,000 or so clones; under 95% occur once, and the top ten carry around 0.93%. The sample in question was peripheral blood, obtained before pregnancy. These receptors were collected from a female donor with multiple sclerosis, enrolled in a pregnancy study.

A single count supports this clone. For the CDR3, the DNA is TGCGCCAGCAGCCTAGGACAGCTAGCCAAAAACATTCAGTACTTC. The encoded protein is CASSLGQLAKNIQYF. The gene calls are TRBV5-1 and TRBJ2-4, with D possibly being TRBD1 (6 bases). This CDR3 region has 15 residues. Trimming left V 4 bases short and J 0 bases short, with 11 bases between. CDR1 is SGHRS and CDR2 is YFSETQ in the germline V gene.

The chain couples TRBV11-2 to TRBJ2-1; D gene unclear. Germline V lookup: CDR1 SGHAT, CDR2 FQNNGV. The CDR3 has 12 residues. The V end was cut by 5 bases, the J end by 4 bases, with 6 bases between. CDR3 protein: CASSHGYNEQFF. DNA for the CDR3: TGTGCCAGCAGCCACGGGTACAATGAGCAGTTCTTC.

This clone was counted only a few times. This chain joins TRBV5-4 and TRBJ1-2, with TRBD1 matching 7 bases. Germline V gene lookup returns CDR1 SGHNT and CDR2 YYREEE (reference sequence). The length of the CDR3 is 14 residues. V lost 7 bases and J lost 4; bases outside the gene matches: 10. The CDR3 DNA reads TGTGCCAGCGGGTTAAACAGGGGCGGCTATGGCTACACCTTC. Its protein product is CASGLNRGGYGYTF.

This clone was detected only once. This chain connects TRBV7-3 to TRBJ2-7; 10 bases are a match to TRBD2. The CDR3 runs to 15 residues. J lost 1 base, V lost 8 bases, and 8 bases had no gene match. Germline V CDR1 and CDR2: SGHTA, FQGTGA. In DNA form, the CDR3 reads TGTGCCAGCCGAAATCGGACTAGCGGTTCCTACGAGCAGTACTTC. Translating gives CASRNRTSGSYEQYF.

The chain is built from TRBV18 and TRBJ2-7; 7 bases align to TRBD2. The V segment lost 3 bases and the J segment 4 bases; nucleotides outside the gene matches: 6. Germline values: CDR1 KGHSH, CDR2 LQKENI. The CDR3 extends over 14 amino acids. Here the CDR3 DNA reads TGTGCCAGCTCACCGCTGGACGGGGGGTACGAGCAGTACTTC. Translated, it gives CASSPLDGGYEQYF. The full variable domain, in which reference TRBV18 and TRBJ2-7 provide the parts outside the CDR3, is NAGVMQNPRHLVRRRGQEARLRCSPMKGHSHVYWYRQLPEEGLKFMVYLQKENIIDESGMPKERFSAEFPKEGPSILRIQQVVRGDSAAYFCASSPLDGGYEQYFGPGTRLTVT.

The genes are TRBV6-6 and TRBJ2-5; D might be TRBD2 (6 bases). V was pared by 5 bases and J by 3 bases, with 10 bases between. This CDR3 spans 13 amino acids. The V gene's germline CDR1 is MNHNY and CDR2 SVGAGI (reference sequence). CDR3 in DNA: TGTGCCAGCAGTCGACTAGGAAAAGAGACCCAGTACTTC. As protein: CASSRLGKETQYF.

This chain uses TRBV2 with TRBJ2-5, with a possible D match to TRBD1 (5 bases). CDR3 length: 18 residues. Germline values: CDR1 SNHLY, CDR2 FYNNEI. Trimming removed 3 bases at V and 3 bases at J, with 23 bases between. The chain's CDR3 is CASSDWGRRKIPEETQYF. CDR3 DNA: TGTGCCAGCAGTGACTGGGGCAGGAGAAAAATACCCGAAGAGACCCAGTACTTC. The whole variable domain, remainder taken from reference TRBV2 and TRBJ2-5, is EPEVTQTPSHQVTQMGQEVILRCVPISNHLYFYWYRQILGQKVEFLVSFYNNEISEKSEIFDDQFSVERPDGSNFTLKIRSTKLEDSAMYFCASSDWGRRKIPEETQYFGPGTRLLVL.

The chain recombines TRBV13 with TRBJ1-3; D may be TRBD1 (5 bases). Between the trimmed V and J ends, which lost 2 bases and 4 bases, there was a span of 9 bases. CDR3 length: 14 residues. Germline CDR1 reads PRHDT; CDR2 reads FYEKMQ (reference sequence). The CDR3 nucleotides are TGTGCCAGCAGCTTAAGCAGGGCCGGAAACACCATATATTTT. Translation: CASSLSRAGNTIYF.

The genes are TRBV2 and TRBJ2-7, with D possibly being TRBD1 (6 bases). V was clipped by 5 bases and J by 7 bases, with 12 bases between them. In germline, CDR1 is SNHLY, CDR2 FYNNEI. The CDR3 spans 12 residues. This CDR3 is CASSPMGAEQYF. CDR3 coding DNA: TGTGCCAGCAGTCCCATGGGGGCGGAGCAGTACTTC.

V and J are TRBV29-1 and TRBJ2-7; 10 nucleotides align to TRBD1. Per germline, CDR1 SQVTM and CDR2 ANQGSEA. The CDR3 is 16 residues long. The V segment lost 2 bases and the J segment 4 bases; nucleotides outside the gene matches: 11. The CDR3 sequence: CSVEFAPRTGGYEQYF. The CDR3 DNA reads TGCAGCGTTGAATTTGCCCCACGGACAGGGGGTTACGAGCAGTACTTC.

The rearrangement links TRBV6-5 to TRBJ2-1; the match to TRBD2 covers 12 bases. Per the germline V gene, CDR1 is MNHEY and CDR2 is SVGAGI. This CDR3 is 15 amino acids long. The junction had 5 bases not matched to a gene; V was cut back by 4 bases and J by 7 bases. The CDR3, as DNA: TGTGCCAGCAGTTTGACTAGCGGGAGAAGGAATGAGCAGTTCTTC. Its protein product is CASSLTSGRRNEQFF.

This rearrangement joins TRBV19 to TRBJ2-7; perhaps TRBD1 as D (5 bases). Germline CDR1 reads LNHDA; CDR2 reads SQIVND (reference sequence). The CDR3 spans 14 residues. V lost 1 base and J 3 bases, leaving 10 bases between the germline ends. CDR3 in amino acids: CASSIGTRNYEQYF. The CDR3 nucleotides are TGTGCCAGTAGTATAGGGACACGGAACTACGAGCAGTACTTC.

The chain carries TRBV7-2 and TRBJ1-1; TRBD1 is a possible D gene (5 bases). The CDR3 loop spans 15 amino acids. Looked up from germline, CDR1 is SGHTA and CDR2 is FQGNSA. The V and J ends lost 5 bases and 4 bases respectively, with 17 bases between them. CDR3 nucleotides: TGTGCCAGCAGCCCGCTCCGAACAGGAACCACTGAAGCTTTCTTT. Protein sequence: CASSPLRTGTTEAFF.

The sample holds one count of this clone. This chain joins TRBV19 and TRBJ2-7, with TRBD1 matching 8 bases. The CDR3 loop spans 15 amino acids. The V gene's germline CDR1 is LNHDA and CDR2 SQIVND (reference sequence). V shed 5 bases, J shed 4 bases, and the junction held 10 bases outside the gene matches. CDR3 region: CASSDPGTGLYEQYF. DNA of the CDR3: TGTGCCAGTAGTGACCCCGGGACAGGTTTGTACGAGCAGTACTTC.

The rearrangement links TRBV5-1 to TRBJ2-7, with 7 bases lining up with TRBD2. This CDR3 is built from 15 residues. V was pared by 2 bases and J by 6 bases, with 11 bases of the junction left unmatched. In germline, CDR1 is SGHRS, CDR2 YFSETQ. CDR3 region: CASSFSGGAIGEQYF. The DNA of the CDR3 is TGCGCCAGCAGCTTCTCGGGGGGTGCGATTGGCGAGCAGTACTTC.

This sequence joins TRBV7-6 and TRBJ2-5; 10 bases match TRBD2. Per the germline V gene, CDR1 is SGHVS and CDR2 is FNYEAQ. This CDR3 has 18 residues. V lost 4 bases, J lost 5 bases, and 16 bases stayed unmatched. The CDR3 DNA reads as TGTGCCAGCAGCTCCTGGGCCAGCGGGAGGGTGGGGAAGGAGACCCAGTACTTC. Protein sequence: CASSSWASGRVGKETQYF.

J is TRBJ2-5 and V is TRBV5-1, with TRBD2 identical over 13 bases. Germline loops: CDR1 SGHRS, CDR2 YFSETQ. With 4 bases clipped from V and 0 bases from J, the junction kept 3 bases outside the gene matches. CDR3 length: 16 amino acids. CDR3: CASSLGLAGNQETQYF. CDR3 DNA sequence: TGCGCCAGCAGCCTGGGACTAGCGGGGAACCAAGAGACCCAGTACTTC.

In this sample, this clone turned up once. The chain has TRBV28 and TRBJ1-1; D is unresolved. Trimming left V 3 bases short and J 5 bases short, with 16 bases between. CDR1 is MDHEN and CDR2 is SYDVKM in the germline V gene. This CDR3 contains 15 residues. The DNA for the CDR3 is TGTGCCAGCAGTTTCCCCACCGACGGGAGGACTGAAGCTTTCTTT. Amino acids: CASSFPTDGRTEAFF.

The gene calls are TRBV5-6 and TRBJ2-4; TRBD2 might be the D (5 bases). Germline CDR1 reads SGHDT; CDR2 reads YYEEEE. The V end was cut by 4 bases, the J end by 0 bases, with 11 bases between. The CDR3 is 15 residues long. The chain's CDR3 is CASSPGLIAKNIQYF. The CDR3 DNA is TGTGCCAGCAGCCCCGGACTCATAGCCAAAAACATTCAGTACTTC.

The chain joins TRBV28 to TRBJ2-7; maybe TRBD2 (6 bases). Per germline, CDR1 MDHEN and CDR2 SYDVKM. This CDR3 spans 12 amino acids. Trimming pared 5 bases from V and 4 bases from J, leaving 9 bases between. Written as DNA, the CDR3 is TGTGCCAGCAGTCCAGGGAGGTACGAGCAGTACTTC. Protein: CASSPGRYEQYF.

This rearrangement joins TRBV2 to TRBJ1-5, with 8 bases aligning to TRBD1. CDR1 and CDR2 (germline): SNHLY, FYNNEI. The CDR3 has 13 residues. V shed 9 bases, J shed 1 base, and the junction held 2 bases outside the gene matches. The CDR3: CASDRGSNQPQHF. For the CDR3, the DNA is TGTGCCAGTGACAGGGGAAGCAATCAGCCCCAGCATTTT.

This sequence joins TRBV6-1 and TRBJ1-2; tentative D call: TRBD1 (6 bases). This CDR3 spans 12 amino acids. Germline V lookup: CDR1 MNHNS, CDR2 SASEGT. The germline V and J ends were trimmed by 3 bases and 8 bases, with 10 bases remaining between them. The DNA of the CDR3 is TGTGCCAGCAGTGATTGGGGGCGCGGCTACACCTTC. Amino acid sequence: CASSDWGRGYTF.

The chain employs TRBV28 and TRBJ2-7, with 10 bases fitting TRBD2. The trim removed 5 bases at V and 6 bases at J, leaving 7 bases unmatched. The germline gives CDR1 MDHEN, CDR2 SYDVKM. The CDR3 covers 14 residues. Here the CDR3 reads CASSLAGVMSEQYF. In nucleotides, the CDR3 is TGTGCCAGCAGTCTAGCGGGAGTAATGAGCGAGCAGTACTTC.

V usage is TRBV20-1 and J usage is TRBJ2-1; tentatively, D is TRBD2 (6 bases). From germline, CDR1 is DFQATT and CDR2 SNEGSKA (reference sequence). Trimming left V 7 bases short and J 6 bases short, with 7 bases between. This CDR3 has 10 residues. The CDR3 nucleotides read TGCAGTGGGAGGGGCAATGAGCAGTTCTTC. Protein sequence: CSGRGNEQFF.

This clone was observed a single time. The genes are TRBV6-6 and TRBJ2-1, with a tentative D call TRBD1 (6 bases). The V end lost 6 bases, the J end lost 5 bases, and 20 bases lay between the germline ends. CDR1 and CDR2 (germline): MNHNY, SVGAGI (reference sequence). This CDR3 region has 16 residues. The CDR3 bases are TGTGCCAGCAGCTCAGGGGTAATGGTTAAAAACAATGAGCAGTTCTTC. It translates to CASSSGVMVKNNEQFF.

The DNA of the CDR3 is TGTGCCAGCAGTGCTGCTCCGGGGGGGAATGAGCAGTTCTTC. It yields the protein CASSAAPGGNEQFF. This chain joins TRBV6-5 and TRBJ2-1; 8 bases line up with TRBD2. From germline, CDR1 is MNHEY and CDR2 SVGAGI. CDR3 length: 14 amino acids. Trimming at V came to 5 bases and at J to 7 bases, leaving 7 bases not matched to a gene.